Given below is one T cell receptor beta chain in context. Its target is not known. The source of the sample is a study of blood T cells in healthy people across ages. Overall study: Template switching retrieved approximately one barcoded beta molecule for each two T cells. Study findings and constraints: Older age coincided with a roughly linear decline in TCR beta diversity per million T cells.

It was with a sample-barcoded 5' primer and a J-beta primer mix that a second PCR of roughly 7 to 12 cycles was run. Every cDNA molecule bore a tag from a template-switch adaptor containing 12 random nucleotides. TCRdb independently ran MiXCR on the 5' RACE reads; one entry per CDR3 protein. The sample holds about 1,400,000 distinct CDR3 sequences, around 39% seen once. Material: blood. This receptor was obtained from a woman aged 18 to 35 in good health.

This CDR3 is CASSQDDSVGKYF. The CDR3 DNA reads TGTGCCAGCAGCCAAGATGACAGTGTTGGGAAGTACTTC. The rearrangement joins TRBV3-1 to TRBJ2-7; possibly TRBD1 for D (5 bases). Trimming cost V 0 bases and J 11 bases, with 14 bases left between them. Germline V gene sequence: CDR1 LGHDT, CDR2 YNNKEL (reference sequence). The CDR3 totals 13 residues.